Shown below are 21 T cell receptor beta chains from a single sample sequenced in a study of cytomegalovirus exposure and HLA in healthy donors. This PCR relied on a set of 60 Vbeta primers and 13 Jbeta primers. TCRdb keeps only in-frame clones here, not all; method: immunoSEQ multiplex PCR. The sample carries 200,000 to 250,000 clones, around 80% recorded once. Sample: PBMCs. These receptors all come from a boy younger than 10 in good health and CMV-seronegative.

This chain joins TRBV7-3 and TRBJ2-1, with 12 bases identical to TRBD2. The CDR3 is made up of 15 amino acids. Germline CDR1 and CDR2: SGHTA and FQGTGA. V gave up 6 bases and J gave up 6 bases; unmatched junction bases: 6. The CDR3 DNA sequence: TGTGCCAGCAGTTCTAGCGGGGGGGCCTCCAATGAGCAGTTCTTC. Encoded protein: CASSSSGGASNEQFF.

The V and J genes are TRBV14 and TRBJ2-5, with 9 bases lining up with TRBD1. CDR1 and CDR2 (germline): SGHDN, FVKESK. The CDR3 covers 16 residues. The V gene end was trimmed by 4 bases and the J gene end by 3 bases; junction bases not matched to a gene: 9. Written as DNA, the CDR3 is TGTGCCAGCAGCCGTGCGAGACAGGGGGGCGAAGAGACCCAGTACTTC. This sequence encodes CASSRARQGGEETQYF.

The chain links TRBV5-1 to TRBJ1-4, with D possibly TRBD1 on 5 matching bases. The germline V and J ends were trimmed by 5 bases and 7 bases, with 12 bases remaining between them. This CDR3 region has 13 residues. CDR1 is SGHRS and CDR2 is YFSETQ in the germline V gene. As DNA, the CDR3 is TGCGCCAGCAGGAGTCAGGGAGGTGAAAAACTGTTTTTT. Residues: CASRSQGGEKLFF.

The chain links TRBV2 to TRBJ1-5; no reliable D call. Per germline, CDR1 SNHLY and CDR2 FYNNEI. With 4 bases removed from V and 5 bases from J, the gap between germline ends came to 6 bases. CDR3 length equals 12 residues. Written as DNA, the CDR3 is TGTGCCAGCAGTGCGGTCCATCAGCCCCAGCATTTT. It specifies CASSAVHQPQHF.

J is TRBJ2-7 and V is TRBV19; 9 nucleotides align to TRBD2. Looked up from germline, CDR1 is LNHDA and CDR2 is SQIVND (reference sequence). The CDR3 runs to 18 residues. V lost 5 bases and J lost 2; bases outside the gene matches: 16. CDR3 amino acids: CASSEQLKSGRTPYEQYF. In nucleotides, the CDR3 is TGTGCCAGTAGTGAACAGCTAAAGAGCGGGAGGACGCCCTACGAGCAGTACTTC.

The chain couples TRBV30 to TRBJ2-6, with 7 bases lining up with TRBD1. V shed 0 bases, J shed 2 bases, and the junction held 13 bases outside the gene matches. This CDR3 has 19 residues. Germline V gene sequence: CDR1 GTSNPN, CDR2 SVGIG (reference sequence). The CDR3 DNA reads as TGTGCCTGGAGTGTACGCCGGGACAGTTATGTCCCTGGGGCCAACGTCCTGACTTTC. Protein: CAWSVRRDSYVPGANVLTF.

CDR3 sequence reads: CASSLDRGRILWDEQFF. The CDR3 nucleotides read TGCGCCAGCAGCTTGGACAGGGGGCGAATCCTTTGGGATGAGCAGTTCTTC. The rearrangement joins TRBV5-1 to TRBJ2-1, with TRBD1 matching 9 bases. Germline V gene data show CDR1 as SGHRS and CDR2 as YFSETQ. The CDR3 is 17 residues long. J lost 8 bases, V lost 0 bases, and 12 bases had no gene match.

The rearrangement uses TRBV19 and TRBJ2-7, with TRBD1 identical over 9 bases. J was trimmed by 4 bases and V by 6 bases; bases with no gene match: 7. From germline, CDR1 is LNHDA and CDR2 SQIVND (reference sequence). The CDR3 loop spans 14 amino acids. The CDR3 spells CASSRRTGEYEQYF. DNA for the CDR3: TGTGCCAGTAGCCGTCGGACAGGGGAGTACGAGCAGTACTTC.

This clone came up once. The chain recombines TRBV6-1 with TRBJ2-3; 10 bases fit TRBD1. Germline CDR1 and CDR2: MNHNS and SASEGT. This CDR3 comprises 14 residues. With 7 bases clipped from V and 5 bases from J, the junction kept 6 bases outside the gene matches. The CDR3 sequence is CASKTGGAGDTQYF. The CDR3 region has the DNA TGTGCCAGCAAGACAGGGGGCGCGGGAGATACGCAGTATTTT.

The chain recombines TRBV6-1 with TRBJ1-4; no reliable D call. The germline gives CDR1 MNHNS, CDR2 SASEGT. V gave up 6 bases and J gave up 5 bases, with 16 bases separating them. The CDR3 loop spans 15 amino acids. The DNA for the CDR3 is TGTGCCAGCAGATCCCAGACGGGATTGAATGAAAAACTGTTTTTT. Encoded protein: CASRSQTGLNEKLFF.

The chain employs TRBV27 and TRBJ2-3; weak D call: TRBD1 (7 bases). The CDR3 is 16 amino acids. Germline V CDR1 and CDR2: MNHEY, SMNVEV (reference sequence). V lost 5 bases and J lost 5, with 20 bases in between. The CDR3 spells CASSPFGGRGVDTQYF. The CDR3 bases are TGTGCCAGCAGTCCTTTCGGGGGCAGGGGGGTAGATACGCAGTATTTT.

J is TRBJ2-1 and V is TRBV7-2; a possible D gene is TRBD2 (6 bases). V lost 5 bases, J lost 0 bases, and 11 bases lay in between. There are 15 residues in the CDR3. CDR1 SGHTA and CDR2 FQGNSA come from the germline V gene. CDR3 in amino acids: CASSPEGRSYNEQFF. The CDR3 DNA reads TGTGCCAGCAGCCCGGAGGGTCGCTCCTACAATGAGCAGTTCTTC.

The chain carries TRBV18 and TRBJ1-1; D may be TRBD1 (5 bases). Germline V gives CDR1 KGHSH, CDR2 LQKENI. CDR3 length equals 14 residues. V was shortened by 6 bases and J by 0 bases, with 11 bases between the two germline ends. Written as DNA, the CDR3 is TGTGCCAGCTCTACGGGGGTATTGAACACTGAAGCTTTCTTT. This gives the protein CASSTGVLNTEAFF.

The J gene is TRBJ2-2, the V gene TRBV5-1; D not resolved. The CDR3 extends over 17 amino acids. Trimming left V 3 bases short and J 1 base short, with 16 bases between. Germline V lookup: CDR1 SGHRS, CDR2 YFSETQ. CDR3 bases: TGCGCCAGCAGCTCCGAACCGGCTAGGATGAACACCGGGGAGCTGTTTTTT. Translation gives CASSSEPARMNTGELFF.

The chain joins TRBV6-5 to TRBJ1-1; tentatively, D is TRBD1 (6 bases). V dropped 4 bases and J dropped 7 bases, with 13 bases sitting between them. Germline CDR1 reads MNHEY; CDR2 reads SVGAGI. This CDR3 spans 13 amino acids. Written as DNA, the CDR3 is TGTGCCAGCAGTTCGGACAGCATGTATGAAGCTTTCTTT. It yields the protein CASSSDSMYEAFF.

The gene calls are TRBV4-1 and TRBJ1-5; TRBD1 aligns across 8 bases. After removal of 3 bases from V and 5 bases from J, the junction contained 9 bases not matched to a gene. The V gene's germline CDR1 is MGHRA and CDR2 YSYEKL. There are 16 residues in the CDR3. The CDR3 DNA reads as TGCGCCAGCAGCCAGCTTGATACAGGGGGATATCAGCCCCAGCATTTT. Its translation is CASSQLDTGGYQPQHF.

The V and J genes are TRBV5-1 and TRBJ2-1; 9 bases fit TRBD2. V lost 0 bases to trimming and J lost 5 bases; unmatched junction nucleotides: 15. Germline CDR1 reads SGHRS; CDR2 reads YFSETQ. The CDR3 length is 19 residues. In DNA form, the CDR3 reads TGCGCCAGCAGCTTGGGGGGGCAGCGGGGGGACGAGAAGGACAATGAGCAGTTCTTC. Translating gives CASSLGGQRGDEKDNEQFF.

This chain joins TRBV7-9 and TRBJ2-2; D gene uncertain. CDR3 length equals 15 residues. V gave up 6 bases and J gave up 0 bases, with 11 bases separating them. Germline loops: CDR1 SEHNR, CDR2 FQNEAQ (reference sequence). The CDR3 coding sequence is TGTGCCAGCAGTTCCCCCCCGGCGAACACCGGGGAGCTGTTTTTT. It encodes CASSSPPANTGELFF.

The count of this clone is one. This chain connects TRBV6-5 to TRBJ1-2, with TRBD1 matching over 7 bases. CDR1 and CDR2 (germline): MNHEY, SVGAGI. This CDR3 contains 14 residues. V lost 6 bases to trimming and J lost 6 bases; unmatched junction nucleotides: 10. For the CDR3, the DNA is TGTGCCAGCAGAGACAGGGAGGCCCTACATGGCTACACCTTC. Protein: CASRDREALHGYTF.

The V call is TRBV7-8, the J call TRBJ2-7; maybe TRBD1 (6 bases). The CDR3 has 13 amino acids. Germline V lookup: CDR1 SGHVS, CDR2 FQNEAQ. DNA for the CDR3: TGTGTCTCCTTTAGGGACACGTACTACGAGCAGTACTTC. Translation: CVSFRDTYYEQYF.

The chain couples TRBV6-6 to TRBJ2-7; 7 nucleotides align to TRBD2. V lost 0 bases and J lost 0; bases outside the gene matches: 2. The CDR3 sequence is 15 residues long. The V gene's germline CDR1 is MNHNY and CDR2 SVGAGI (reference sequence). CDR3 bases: TGTGCCAGCAGTTACTCGGCTAGCGGCTCCTACGAGCAGTACTTC. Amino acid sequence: CASSYSASGSYEQYF.